The 11 T cell receptor beta chains below come from one sample, sequenced in a study of blood T cells in healthy people across ages. PCR was performed a second time for 7 to 11 cycles using a sample-barcoded 5' primer and a J-beta primer mix. TCRdb reprocessed the 5' RACE reads via MiXCR and lists one record per CDR3 protein. The table lists more than 900,000 distinct CDR3 sequences, around 25% of them singletons. These same records also appear under a second study, on T cells of mothers and their children.

Material: blood. Receptors were obtained from a girl aged 2-10 years in good health.

This clonotype was picked up one time. The chain has TRBV6-5 and TRBJ2-1; a possible D gene is TRBD1 (5 bases). TRBJ2-7 explains the end of the DNA better; the J call may be wrong. This CDR3 has 14 residues. CDR1 and CDR2 (germline): MNHEY, SVGAGI. The CDR3 DNA reads as TGTGCCAGCAGTTACTTTGGACACCAATACGAGCAGTACTTC. Translating it yields CASSYFGHQYEQYF.

V usage is TRBV28 and J usage is TRBJ1-2, with 8 nucleotides matching TRBD1. The V and J ends lost 4 bases and 0 bases, in that order; junction bases with no gene match: 10. In germline, CDR1 is MDHEN, CDR2 SYDVKM. CDR3 size: 17 residues. DNA of the CDR3: TGTGCCAGCAGTTCCCGGGACAGGTTAGGAACTAACTATGGCTACACCTTC. Translated, it gives CASSSRDRLGTNYGYTF.

The J gene is TRBJ1-4, the V gene TRBV20-1, with a tentative D call TRBD1 (5 bases). Trimming took off 1 base at V and 8 bases at J, with 11 bases between the two ends. The CDR3 runs 13 residues. From germline, CDR1 is DFQATT and CDR2 SNEGSKA (reference sequence). CDR3 in DNA: TGCAGTGCTAGAGGCGGGGCGGGAGAAAAACTGTTTTTT. Its translation: CSARGGAGEKLFF.

This clonotype has just a few counts. The chain combines TRBV29-1 with TRBJ2-5; 11 bases line up with TRBD2. This CDR3 contains 15 residues. Germline V lookup: CDR1 SQVTM, CDR2 ANQGSEA. With 2 bases clipped from V and 2 bases from J, the junction kept 4 bases outside the gene matches. The CDR3 bases are TGCAGCGTTGAAAAGCTAGCGGGGGGACAAGAGACCCAGTACTTC. This gives the protein CSVEKLAGGQETQYF. The whole variable domain, remainder taken from reference TRBV29-1 and TRBJ2-5, is SAVISQKPSRDICQRGTSLTIQCQVDSQVTMMFWYRQQPGQSLTLIATANQGSEATYESGFVIDKFPISRPNLTFSTLTVSNMSPEDSSIYLCSVEKLAGGQETQYFGPGTRLLVL.

The chain carries TRBV29-1 and TRBJ1-4; no clear D. This CDR3 contains 13 residues. Germline loops: CDR1 SQVTM, CDR2 ANQGSEA. With 6 bases removed from V and 8 bases from J, the gap between germline ends came to 16 bases. DNA of the CDR3: TGCAGCGTGCGGCGTAAATTGGGGGAAAAACTGTTTTTT. This translates into CSVRRKLGEKLFF.

This clonotype was seen a handful of times. The chain recombines TRBV7-9 with TRBJ2-7; 7 bases map to TRBD1. This CDR3 region has 13 residues. J lost 6 bases, V lost 6 bases, and 8 bases had no gene match. Germline assignment: CDR1 SEHNR and CDR2 FQNEAQ (reference sequence). The CDR3 nucleotides are TGTGCCAGCAGTCCCGGGACAGACAGCGAGCAGTACTTC. Amino acids: CASSPGTDSEQYF.

The chain carries TRBV12-3 or TRBV12-4 and TRBJ1-4; D perhaps matches TRBD1 (5 bases). Trimming removed 10 bases from V and 6 bases from J, with 12 bases in between. The CDR3 has 12 residues. The CDR3 loop is CAIVGTDEKLFF. CDR3 sequence (DNA): TGTGCCATCGTGGGGACGGATGAAAAACTGTTTTTT.

The V and J genes are TRBV12-3 or TRBV12-4 and TRBJ2-5; 8 nucleotides agree with TRBD2. Near its end, the DNA agrees better with TRBJ2-1, so the J call may be wrong. The CDR3 is 13 residues long. This chain's CDR3 is CADGAGAGGEQFF. DNA of the CDR3: TGTGCCGATGGAGCGGGAGCTGGGGGTGAGCAGTTCTTC.

This clonotype has a handful of counts. The CDR3: CASRSATGTTNEKLFF. DNA for the CDR3: TGTGCCAGCCGCTCCGCGACAGGCACAACTAATGAAAAACTGTTTTTT. The chain carries TRBV27 and TRBJ1-4; a weak D match, TRBD1 (6 bases). V was shortened by 8 bases and J by 0 bases, with 16 bases between the two germline ends. The CDR3 runs 16 residues. Germline values: CDR1 MNHEY, CDR2 SMNVEV (reference sequence).

The chain has TRBV14 and TRBJ1-2, with D perhaps matching TRBD1 (6 bases). The CDR3 totals 14 residues. Deletions cut 0 bases from V and 3 bases from J, with 8 bases between. Germline loops: CDR1 SGHDN, CDR2 FVKESK. CDR3 in amino acids: CASSQEGGYYGYTF. CDR3 in DNA: TGTGCCAGCAGCCAAGAAGGGGGGTACTATGGCTACACCTTC.

J is TRBJ2-5 and V is TRBV11-1, with D tentatively TRBD2 (5 bases). TRBJ2-1 explains the end of the DNA better; the J call may be wrong. The CDR3 contains 16 residues. Germline V gives CDR1 SGHAT, CDR2 FQDESV (reference sequence). The CDR3 here is CASSAAVFGEGNEQFF. CDR3 bases: TGTGCCAGCAGCGCGGCGGTATTTGGAGAGGGCAATGAGCAGTTCTTC.